Below are 18 T cell receptor beta chains sequenced from a single sample in a study of Graves' ophthalmopathy and Graves' hyperthyroidism. TCR beta CDR3 amplification used RNA transcripts. HTBI primers primed a first-round RT-PCR, and a second-round multiplex PCR followed. TCRdb fed the multiplex PCR reads into MiXCR, producing one record per CDR3 protein. Among 200,000 to 300,000 distinct CDR3 sequences listed, around 45% were seen once. Sequencing was done on a sample of peripheral blood. These receptors were collected from an adult man with Graves' ophthalmopathy.

The V call is TRBV7-9, the J call TRBJ2-7; D remains unclear. CDR3 length: 14 residues. Germline V gene data show CDR1 as SEHNR and CDR2 as FQNEAQ (reference sequence). The V end was cut by 5 bases, the J end by 9 bases, with 20 bases between. The CDR3 region has the DNA TGTGCCAGCAGCCCCAGTAAATCCCGCGGTGGGCAGTACTTC. It is translated as CASSPSKSRGGQYF.

The chain carries TRBV7-3 and TRBJ2-1, with D possibly called TRBD1 or TRBD2 (5 bases each). Between the trimmed V and J ends, which lost 2 bases and 3 bases, there was a span of 14 bases. Germline V gene lookup returns CDR1 SGHTA and CDR2 FQGTGA. The CDR3 is made up of 16 amino acids. The CDR3 DNA follows: TGTGCCAGCAGCTTAGGGGGTGGGGCCCTCTACAATGAGCAGTTCTTC. Amino acids: CASSLGGGALYNEQFF.

This clonotype appeared a few times. The genes are TRBV5-1 and TRBJ2-7; D may correspond to TRBD1 or TRBD2 (5 bases each). The germline V and J ends were trimmed by 0 bases and 4 bases, with 14 bases remaining between them. The CDR3 runs to 15 residues. Germline V gene sequence: CDR1 SGHRS, CDR2 YFSETQ. CDR3 loop: CASSLAGSSGYEQYF. The CDR3 region has the DNA TGCGCCAGCAGCTTGGCAGGGAGTTCGGGGTACGAGCAGTACTTC.

The rearrangement links TRBV11-2 to TRBJ2-7, with D hard to call. V lost 0 bases to trimming and J lost 3 bases, with 9 bases between them. The CDR3 is made up of 14 amino acids. Germline CDR1 SGHAT, CDR2 FQNNGV. In DNA, the CDR3 is TGTGCCAGCAGCTTAGAGCCCCGGGTCTACGAGCAGTACTTC. Translating gives CASSLEPRVYEQYF.

This clonotype occurred many times. V is TRBV7-2 and J is TRBJ2-7; possibly TRBD1 or TRBD2 for D (5 bases each). The CDR3 covers 15 residues. V shed 5 bases and J shed 3 bases, with 17 bases lying between them. CDR1 and CDR2 (germline): SGHTA, FQGNSA. CDR3 DNA: TGTGCCAGCAGCGACACCGGGACCAGAGGCTACGAGCAGTACTTC. Its translation: CASSDTGTRGYEQYF.

About this clonotype itself: At one end the junction does not follow the germline gene, possibly because of a read error. This rearrangement joins TRBV19 to TRBJ1-2; unclear D gene. CDR1 and CDR2 (germline): LNHDA, SQIVND (reference sequence). The CDR3 totals 15 residues. The CDR3 loop is CAGSTRTDRYYGYTF. The CDR3, as DNA: TGTGCCGGTAGTACCAGGACCGACCGGTACTATGGCTACACCTTC.

The chain uses TRBV7-3 and TRBJ1-2; weak D call: TRBD1 (6 bases). Trimming removed 2 bases from V and 8 bases from J, with 12 bases in between. The CDR3 is 13 residues long. The germline V gene has CDR1 SGHTA and CDR2 FQGTGA. The CDR3 region is CASSLRGPGGYTF. CDR3 bases: TGTGCCAGCAGCTTACGGGGGCCTGGCGGCTACACCTTC.

The V call is TRBV29-1, the J call TRBJ2-7; the D is unclear. Trimming stripped 1 base from V and 10 bases from J, with 23 bases between. Germline CDR1 SQVTM, CDR2 ANQGSEA. CDR3 length: 15 amino acids. CDR3 nucleotides: TGCAGCGTTGAAGGGGGTGGACGGCCCATAGGCATCCAGTACTTC. Residues: CSVEGGGRPIGIQYF.

CDR3 loop: CASSLAQGNTGELFF. The CDR3 region has the DNA TGTGCCAGCAGTTTAGCGCAGGGCAACACCGGGGAGCTGTTTTTT. The V call is TRBV12-3 or TRBV12-4, the J call TRBJ2-2; D may be TRBD1 (5 bases). Trimming took 0 bases from V and 2 from J, leaving 7 bases between them. The CDR3 sequence is 15 residues long.

This clonotype has just a few counts. J is TRBJ2-2 and V is TRBV2, with a weak D call TRBD2 (6 bases). V shed 2 bases and J shed 6 bases, with 10 bases lying between them. Germline V lookup: CDR1 SNHLY, CDR2 FYNNEI. The CDR3 spans 14 residues. Here the CDR3 reads CASSERLVAGELFF. In DNA, the CDR3 is TGTGCCAGCAGTGAACGACTAGTGGCCGGGGAGCTGTTTTTT.

The chain combines TRBV19 with TRBJ1-2, with D uncertain. V lost 1 base to trimming and J lost 6 bases, with 12 bases between them. This CDR3 has 14 amino acids. Germline V gives CDR1 LNHDA, CDR2 SQIVND (reference sequence). This CDR3 reads CASSIGPEDHGYTF. The CDR3 DNA reads TGTGCCAGTAGTATAGGACCCGAGGACCATGGCTACACCTTC.

Worth noting for this clonotype: This sequence may be a read error, since a much larger clone differs from it by one base. The CDR3 DNA reads TGTGCCGGCAGTGAGGGACAGGGGGTTACTTCACCCCTCCACTTT. It codes for CAGSEGQGVTSPLHF. V usage is TRBV7-6 and J usage is TRBJ1-6; TRBD1 matches 11 bases. Germline V CDR1 and CDR2: SGHVS, FNYEAQ. The length of the CDR3 is 15 residues.

The chain recombines TRBV9 with TRBJ1-2, with 7 positions matching TRBD1. The CDR3 is 15 amino acids. V dropped 3 bases and J dropped 8; count of bases not matched to a gene: 13. CDR1 and CDR2 from the germline V gene are SGDLS and YYNGEE. The CDR3 reads CASSGSGTANEGYTF. In nucleotides, the CDR3 is TGTGCCAGCAGCGGATCCGGGACAGCTAACGAGGGCTACACCTTC.

The rearrangement links TRBV7-8 to TRBJ1-5; D gene uncertain. The germline V gene has CDR1 SGHVS and CDR2 FQNEAQ. The CDR3 has 13 residues. The V gene lost 4 bases and the J gene lost 0 bases, with 4 bases spanning the gap. The DNA for the CDR3 is TGTGCCAGCAGCTCGAATAGCAATCAGCCCCAGCATTTT. Protein product: CASSSNSNQPQHF.

In DNA form, the CDR3 reads TGTGCCAGTCCTCACCGGGACAGGGGTAGGAACTATGGCTACACCTTC. Residues: CASPHRDRGRNYGYTF. The chain uses TRBV2 and TRBJ1-2; 10 bases are a match to TRBD1. The CDR3 consists of 16 residues. The J segment lost 2 bases and the V segment lost 9 bases, leaving 12 bases of the junction unmatched. Germline V CDR1 and CDR2: SNHLY, FYNNEI.

This clonotype has more than one count but fewer than ten. The rearrangement joins TRBV9 to TRBJ2-7; the D call may be TRBD1 or TRBD2 (6 bases each). CDR1 SGDLS and CDR2 YYNGEE come from the germline V gene. Trimming pared 4 bases from V and 0 bases from J, leaving 14 bases between. CDR3 length: 15 residues. The CDR3 loop is CASSPGDSGSYEQYF. The CDR3 DNA sequence: TGTGCCAGCAGCCCAGGGGATAGCGGCTCCTACGAGCAGTACTTC.

Only one count was recorded for this clonotype. At one of its ends the junction is not consistent with the germline gene, which may arise from a read error. The genes are TRBV19 and TRBJ1-1; D unclear. There are 15 residues in the CDR3. Germline lookup yields CDR1 LNHDA and CDR2 SQIVND (reference sequence). Here the CDR3 DNA reads TGTGCCAGTAGTATAGATCTGGGCAGAATCACTGGAGCTTCCTTT. Amino acids: CASSIDLGRITGASF.

This clonotype was counted many times. J is TRBJ1-1 and V is TRBV7-9; D not certain. The germline V gene encodes CDR1 SEHNR and CDR2 FQNEAQ (reference sequence). This CDR3 region has 16 residues. With 2 bases removed from V and 1 base from J, the gap between germline ends came to 14 bases. The CDR3 DNA reads as TGTGCCAGCAGCTTACGGTCAGGCAATAGGAACACTGAAGCTTTCTTT. Residues: CASSLRSGNRNTEAFF.